This entry lists 16 T cell receptor beta chains sequenced from one sample in a study of control samples from healthy donors and cancer patients. TCRdb's copy holds only in-frame clones and misses some; the assay was immunoSEQ multiplex PCR. This sample carries about 150,000 clones, over 90% of them seen once, and the ten largest clones take 2% to 2.5%. The specimen was blood. The origin of the receptors is a man in his forties or fifties in good health.

V gene TRBV7-2 combines with J gene TRBJ2-2; D gene uncertain. This CDR3 is 14 amino acids long. Per the germline V gene, CDR1 is SGHTA and CDR2 is FQGNSA. V lost 5 bases and J 3 bases, leaving 10 bases between the germline ends. CDR3 coding DNA: TGTGCCAGCAGCACCTGGACGGACACCGGGGAGCTGTTTTTT. This translates into CASSTWTDTGELFF.

This clone came up once. This chain joins TRBV27 and TRBJ1-4, with a possible D match to TRBD1 (6 bases). Germline CDR1 reads MNHEY; CDR2 reads SMNVEV (reference sequence). This CDR3 region has 16 residues. V gave up 3 bases and J gave up 5 bases, with 16 bases separating them. In nucleotides, the CDR3 is TGTGCCAGCAGTTTGGCAGGGGCACCGGGGAATGAAAAACTGTTTTTT. It yields the protein CASSLAGAPGNEKLFF.

The chain is built from TRBV19 and TRBJ1-6, with a possible D match to TRBD1 (5 bases). CDR3 length: 15 residues. Germline loops: CDR1 LNHDA, CDR2 SQIVND (reference sequence). The germline V and J ends were trimmed by 7 bases and 6 bases, with 16 bases remaining between them. CDR3 protein: CASTNNRDLNSPLHF. CDR3 nucleotides: TGTGCCAGTACTAACAACCGGGACCTTAATTCACCCCTCCACTTT.

The chain couples TRBV2 to TRBJ2-2; D ambiguous. Germline lookup yields CDR1 SNHLY and CDR2 FYNNEI. The CDR3 covers 12 residues. Trimming removed 7 bases at V and 2 bases at J, with 5 bases between. Written as DNA, the CDR3 is TGTGCCAGCACGAGTAACACCGGGGAGCTGTTTTTT. Encoded protein: CASTSNTGELFF. Based on the CDR3 plus reference TRBV2 and TRBJ2-2, the full variable domain is EPEVTQTPSHQVTQMGQEVILRCVPISNHLYFYWYRQILGQKVEFLVSFYNNEISEKSEIFDDQFSVERPDGSNFTLKIRSTKLEDSAMYFCASTSNTGELFFGEGSRLTVL.

The rearrangement uses TRBV4-2 and TRBJ2-1; D is uncertain. The CDR3 sequence is 13 residues long. Between the trimmed V and J ends, which lost 1 base and 6 bases, there was a span of 7 bases. Germline assignment: CDR1 LGHNA and CDR2 YNFKEQ. The CDR3 sequence is CASSQAVFNEQFF. The CDR3 bases are TGTGCCAGCAGCCAAGCGGTCTTCAATGAGCAGTTCTTC.

The J gene is TRBJ2-1, the V gene TRBV7-3, with a tentative D call TRBD2 (5 bases). There are 14 residues in the CDR3. Trimming stripped 1 base from V and 7 bases from J, with 11 bases between. Germline V CDR1 and CDR2: SGHTA, FQGTGA. CDR3 coding DNA: TGTGCCAGCAGCTTAAGCGGGCCCAGGAATGAGCAGTTCTTC. It codes for CASSLSGPRNEQFF. The full variable domain, in which reference TRBV7-3 and TRBJ2-1 provide the parts outside the CDR3, is GAGVSQTPSNKVTEKGKYVELRCDPISGHTALYWYRQSLGQGPEFLIYFQGTGAADDSGLPNDRFFAVRPEGSVSTLKIQRTERGDSAVYLCASSLSGPRNEQFFGPGTRLTVL.

CDR3 amino acids: CASSLRGPNAGELFF. In DNA, the CDR3 is TGTGCCAGCAGCTTAAGGGGCCCAAATGCCGGGGAGCTGTTTTTT. The chain is built from TRBV7-8 and TRBJ2-2; a weak D match, TRBD1 (5 bases). The V end was cut by 2 bases, the J end by 6 bases, with 13 bases between. Germline V gene data show CDR1 as SGHVS and CDR2 as FQNEAQ. The CDR3 is 15 residues long.

This clone was counted once. The DNA of the CDR3 is TGTGCCAGCAACCCTATTACGGGGACTGAAGCTTTCTTT. Protein: CASNPITGTEAFF. The chain joins TRBV28 to TRBJ1-1, with no clear D. V lost 7 bases and J 5 bases, leaving 14 bases between the germline ends. CDR1 and CDR2 from the germline V gene are MDHEN and SYDVKM. The CDR3 runs 13 residues. Combining the CDR3 with reference TRBV28 and TRBJ1-1 gives the whole variable domain DVKVTQSSRYLVKRTGEKVFLECVQDMDHENMFWYRQDPGLGLRLIYFSYDVKMKEKGDIPEGYSVSREKKERFSLILESASTNQTSMYLCASNPITGTEAFFGQGTRLTVV.

The J gene is TRBJ2-3, the V gene TRBV5-4, with D unclear. Deletions cut 3 bases from V and 2 bases from J, with 16 bases between. The CDR3 covers 16 residues. CDR1 and CDR2 from the germline V gene are SGHNT and YYREEE (reference sequence). This CDR3 is CASSSRMQAYTDTQYF. CDR3 sequence (DNA): TGTGCCAGCAGCTCCCGAATGCAGGCCTACACAGATACGCAGTATTTT. The full variable domain, completed using reference TRBV5-4 and TRBJ2-3, is ETGVTQSPTHLIKTRGQQVTLRCSSQSGHNTVSWYQQALGQGPQFIFQYYREEENGRGNFPPRFSGLQFPNYSSELNVNALELDDSALYLCASSSRMQAYTDTQYFGPGTRLTVL.

Note on this clone: Other DNA sequences in this sample translate to the same CDR3. The chain couples TRBV5-5 to TRBJ2-7; 12 bases fit TRBD2. Germline V gene sequence: CDR1 SGHKS, CDR2 YYEKEE (reference sequence). The CDR3 runs to 16 residues. V was clipped by 0 bases and J by 2 bases; unmatched bases: 3. The CDR3 protein is CASSLARLAGAYEQYF. In DNA form, the CDR3 reads TGTGCCAGCAGCTTGGCACGACTAGCGGGGGCCTACGAGCAGTACTTC.

The chain links TRBV10-1 to TRBJ1-1; D is perhaps TRBD1 (5 bases). From germline, CDR1 is WNHNN and CDR2 SYGVQD (reference sequence). The germline V and J ends were trimmed by 2 bases and 4 bases, with 11 bases remaining between them. This CDR3 is 14 amino acids long. CDR3 loop: CASSEHLRGTEAFF. CDR3 nucleotide sequence: TGCGCCAGCAGTGAGCACCTAAGGGGCACTGAAGCTTTCTTT.

This clone was found a few times. This rearrangement joins TRBV27 to TRBJ2-5, with 12 bases identical to TRBD2. Germline V gene sequence: CDR1 MNHEY, CDR2 SMNVEV (reference sequence). Trimming cost V 6 bases and J 4 bases; bases outside gene matches: 6. This CDR3 is built from 15 residues. The CDR3 nucleotides are TGTGCCAGCAGACCGACTAGCGGGAGTTTAGAGACCCAGTACTTC. This sequence encodes CASRPTSGSLETQYF.

The CDR3 is CASSSGLAGGDEQFF. As DNA, the CDR3 is TGTGCCAGCAGCTCGGGACTAGCGGGCGGGGATGAGCAGTTCTTC. The chain is built from TRBV11-3 and TRBJ2-1, with 12 bases that match TRBD2. In germline, CDR1 is SGHNT, CDR2 YENEEA. The CDR3 is made up of 15 amino acids. Trimming removed 4 bases from V and 8 bases from J; junction bases left unmatched: 6.

This clone has just a few counts. The chain recombines TRBV10-3 with TRBJ1-2; D unclear. The CDR3 is made up of 15 amino acids. V was cut by 0 bases and J by 1 base, with 9 bases left in between. Germline V gene data show CDR1 as ENHRY and CDR2 as SYGVKD. The CDR3 sequence is CAISESGGYNYGYTF. CDR3 nucleotide sequence: TGTGCCATCAGTGAGTCGGGCGGATATAACTATGGCTACACCTTC.

This clone was recorded once. The chain uses TRBV27 and TRBJ2-1, with TRBD2 matching 14 bases. The germline gives CDR1 MNHEY, CDR2 SMNVEV (reference sequence). The J segment lost 0 bases and the V segment lost 8 bases, leaving 3 bases of the junction unmatched. The CDR3 is 16 residues long. The CDR3 here is CASGLAGGSSYNEQFF. The CDR3 nucleotides read TGTGCCAGCGGACTAGCGGGGGGTAGCTCCTACAATGAGCAGTTCTTC.

The chain combines TRBV20-1 with TRBJ2-7; D is uncertain. Germline V gene data show CDR1 as DFQATT and CDR2 as SNEGSKA (reference sequence). The ends were cut back, 8 bases at V and 0 bases at J, with 8 bases in the middle. The CDR3 sequence is 11 residues long. CDR3 residues: CSTTDSYEQYF. CDR3 nucleotides: TGCAGTACAACGGACTCCTACGAGCAGTACTTC.